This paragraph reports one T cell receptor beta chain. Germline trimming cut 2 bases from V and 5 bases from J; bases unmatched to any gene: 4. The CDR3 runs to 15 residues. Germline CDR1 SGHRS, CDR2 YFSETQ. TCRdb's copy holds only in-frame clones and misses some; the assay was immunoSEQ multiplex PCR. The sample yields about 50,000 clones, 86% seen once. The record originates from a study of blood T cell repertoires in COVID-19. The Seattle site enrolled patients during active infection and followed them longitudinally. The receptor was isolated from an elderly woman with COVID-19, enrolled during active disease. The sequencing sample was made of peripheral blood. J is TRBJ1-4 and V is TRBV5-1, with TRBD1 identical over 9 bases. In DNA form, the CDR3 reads TGCGCCAGCAGCTTAACCGGGACAGGGAATGAAAAACTGTTTTTT. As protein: CASSLTGTGNEKLFF.